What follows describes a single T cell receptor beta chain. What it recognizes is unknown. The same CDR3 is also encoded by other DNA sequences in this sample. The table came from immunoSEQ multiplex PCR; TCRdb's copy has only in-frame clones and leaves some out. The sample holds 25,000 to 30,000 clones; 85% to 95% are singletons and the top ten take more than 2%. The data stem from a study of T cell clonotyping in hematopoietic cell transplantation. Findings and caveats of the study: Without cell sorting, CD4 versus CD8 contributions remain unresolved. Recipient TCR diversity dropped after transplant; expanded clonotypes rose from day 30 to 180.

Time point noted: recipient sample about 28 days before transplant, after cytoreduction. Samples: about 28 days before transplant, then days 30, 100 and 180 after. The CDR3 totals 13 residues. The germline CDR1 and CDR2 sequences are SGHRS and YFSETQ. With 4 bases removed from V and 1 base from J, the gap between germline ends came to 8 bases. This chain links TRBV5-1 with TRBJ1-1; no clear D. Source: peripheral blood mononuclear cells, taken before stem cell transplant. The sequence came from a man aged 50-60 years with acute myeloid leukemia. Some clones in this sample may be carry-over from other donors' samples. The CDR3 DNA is TGCGCCAGCAGCCTGCAGACGAACACTGAAGCTTTCTTT. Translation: CASSLQTNTEAFF.